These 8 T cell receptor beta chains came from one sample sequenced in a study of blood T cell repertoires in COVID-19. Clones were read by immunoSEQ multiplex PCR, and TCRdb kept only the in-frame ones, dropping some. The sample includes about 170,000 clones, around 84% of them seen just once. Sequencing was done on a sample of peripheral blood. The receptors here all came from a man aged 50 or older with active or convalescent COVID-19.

CDR3 in DNA: TGTGCCAGCAGCTTAGCAAAACAGGGCCACGAGCAGTACTTC. The encoded protein is CASSLAKQGHEQYF. This chain links TRBV7-9 with TRBJ2-7, with a tentative D call TRBD1 (6 bases). Trimming pared 0 bases from V and 5 bases from J, leaving 11 bases between. This CDR3 has 14 amino acids. Germline loops: CDR1 SEHNR, CDR2 FQNEAQ (reference sequence).

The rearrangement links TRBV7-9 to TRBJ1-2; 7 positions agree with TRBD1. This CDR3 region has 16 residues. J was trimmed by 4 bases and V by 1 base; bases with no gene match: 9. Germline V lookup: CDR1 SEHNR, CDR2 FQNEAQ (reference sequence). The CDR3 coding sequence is TGTGCCAGCAGCTTAGTGGGACAGAGGTCTACCTATGGCTACACCTTC. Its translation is CASSLVGQRSTYGYTF.

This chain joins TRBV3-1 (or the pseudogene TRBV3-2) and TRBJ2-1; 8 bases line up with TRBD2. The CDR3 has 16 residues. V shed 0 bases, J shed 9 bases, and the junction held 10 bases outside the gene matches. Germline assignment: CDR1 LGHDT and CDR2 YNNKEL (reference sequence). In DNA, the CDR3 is TGTGCCAGCAGCCAAGATACGCCCAGCGGGAGATTTGAGCAGTTCTTC. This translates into CASSQDTPSGRFEQFF.

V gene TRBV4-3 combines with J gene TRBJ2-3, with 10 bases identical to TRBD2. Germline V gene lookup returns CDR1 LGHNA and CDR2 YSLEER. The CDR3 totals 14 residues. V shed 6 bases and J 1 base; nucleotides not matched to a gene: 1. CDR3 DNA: TGCGCCAGCAGTCTAGCGGGGGGCACAGATACGCAGTATTTT. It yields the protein CASSLAGGTDTQYF.

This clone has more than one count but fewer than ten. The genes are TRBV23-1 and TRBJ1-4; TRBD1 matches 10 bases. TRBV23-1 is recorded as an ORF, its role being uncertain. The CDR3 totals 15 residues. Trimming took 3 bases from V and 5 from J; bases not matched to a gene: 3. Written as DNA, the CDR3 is TGCGCCAGCAGTCATTCGACAGGGGGCAATGAAAAACTGTTTTTT. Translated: CASSHSTGGNEKLFF.

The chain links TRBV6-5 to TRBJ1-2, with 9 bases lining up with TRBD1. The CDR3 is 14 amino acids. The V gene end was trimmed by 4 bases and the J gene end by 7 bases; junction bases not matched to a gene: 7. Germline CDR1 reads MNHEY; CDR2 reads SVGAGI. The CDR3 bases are TGTGCCAGCAGTTTCCGGGACAGGGAGGGTGGCTACACCTTC. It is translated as CASSFRDREGGYTF.

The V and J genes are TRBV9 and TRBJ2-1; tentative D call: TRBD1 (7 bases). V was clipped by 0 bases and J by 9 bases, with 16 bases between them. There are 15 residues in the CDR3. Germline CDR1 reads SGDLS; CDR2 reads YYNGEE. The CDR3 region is CASSVVLGQGGEQFF. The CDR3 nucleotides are TGTGCCAGCAGCGTAGTTCTGGGGCAGGGGGGTGAGCAGTTCTTC.

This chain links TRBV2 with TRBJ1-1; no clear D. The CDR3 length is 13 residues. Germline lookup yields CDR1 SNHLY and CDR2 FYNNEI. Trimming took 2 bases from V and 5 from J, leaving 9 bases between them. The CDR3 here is CASSEYPRTEAFF. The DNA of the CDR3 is TGTGCCAGCAGTGAATACCCCCGGACTGAAGCTTTCTTT.